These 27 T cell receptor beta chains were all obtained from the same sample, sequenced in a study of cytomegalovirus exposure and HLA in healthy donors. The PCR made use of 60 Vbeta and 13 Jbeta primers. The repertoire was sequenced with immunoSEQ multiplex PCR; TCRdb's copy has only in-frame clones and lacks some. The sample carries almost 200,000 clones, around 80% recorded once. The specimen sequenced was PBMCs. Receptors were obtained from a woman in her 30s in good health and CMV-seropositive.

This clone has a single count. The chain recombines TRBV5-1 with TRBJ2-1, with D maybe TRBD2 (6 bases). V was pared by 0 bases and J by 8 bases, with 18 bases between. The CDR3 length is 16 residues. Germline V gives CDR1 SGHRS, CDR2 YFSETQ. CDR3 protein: CASSLEGRGGWDEQFF. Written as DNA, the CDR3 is TGCGCCAGCAGCTTGGAAGGCCGTGGGGGGTGGGATGAGCAGTTCTTC.

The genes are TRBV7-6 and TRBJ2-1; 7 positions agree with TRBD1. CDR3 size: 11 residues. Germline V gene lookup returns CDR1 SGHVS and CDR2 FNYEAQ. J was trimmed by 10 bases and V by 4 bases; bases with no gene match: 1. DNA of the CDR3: TGTGCCAGCAGCTCCAGGGGGGAGCAGTTCTTC. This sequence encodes CASSSRGEQFF.

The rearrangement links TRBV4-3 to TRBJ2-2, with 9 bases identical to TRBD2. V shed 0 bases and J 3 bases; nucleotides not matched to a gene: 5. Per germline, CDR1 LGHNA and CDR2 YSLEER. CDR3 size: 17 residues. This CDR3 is CASSQDGSGGYTGELFF. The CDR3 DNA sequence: TGCGCCAGCAGCCAAGATGGGAGCGGGGGGTACACCGGGGAGCTGTTTTTT.

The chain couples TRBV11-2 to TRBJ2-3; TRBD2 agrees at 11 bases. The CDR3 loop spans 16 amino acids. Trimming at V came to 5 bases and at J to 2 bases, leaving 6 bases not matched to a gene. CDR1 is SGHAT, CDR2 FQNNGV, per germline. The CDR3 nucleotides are TGTGCCAGCAGCCGTCTAGCGGGGGGTCTCACAGATACGCAGTATTTT. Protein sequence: CASSRLAGGLTDTQYF.

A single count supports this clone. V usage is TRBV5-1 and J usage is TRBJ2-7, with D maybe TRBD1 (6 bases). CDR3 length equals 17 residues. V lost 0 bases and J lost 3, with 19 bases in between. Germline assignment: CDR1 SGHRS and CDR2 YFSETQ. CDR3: CASSLDRDLGVVYEQYF. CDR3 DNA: TGCGCCAGCAGCTTGGACAGGGACCTGGGGGTGGTCTACGAGCAGTACTTC.

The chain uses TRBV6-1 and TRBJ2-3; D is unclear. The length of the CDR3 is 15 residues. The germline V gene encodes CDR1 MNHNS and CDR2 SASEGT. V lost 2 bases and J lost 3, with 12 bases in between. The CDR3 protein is CASSEQILNTDTQYF. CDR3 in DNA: TGTGCCAGCAGTGAACAGATCTTGAATACAGATACGCAGTATTTT.

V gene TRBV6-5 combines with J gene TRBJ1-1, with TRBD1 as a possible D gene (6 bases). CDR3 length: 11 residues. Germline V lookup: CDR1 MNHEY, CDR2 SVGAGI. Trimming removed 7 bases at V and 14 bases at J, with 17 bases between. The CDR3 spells CASTGGGPSFF. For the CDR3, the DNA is TGTGCCAGCACCGGGGGGGGGCCTAGCTTCTTT.

CDR3 sequence reads: CASSVGPSGRARETQYF. The CDR3 DNA sequence: TGTGCCAGCAGCGTAGGTCCGAGCGGGAGGGCCAGAGAGACCCAGTACTTC. The J gene is TRBJ2-5, the V gene TRBV9; 10 bases are a match to TRBD2. V shed 0 bases, J shed 4 bases, and the junction held 9 bases outside the gene matches. The CDR3 length is 17 residues. Germline V gives CDR1 SGDLS, CDR2 YYNGEE.

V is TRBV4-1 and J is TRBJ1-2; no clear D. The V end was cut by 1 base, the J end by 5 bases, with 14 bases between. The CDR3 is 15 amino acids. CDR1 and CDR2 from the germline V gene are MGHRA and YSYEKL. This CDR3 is CASSQVGAGEYGYTF. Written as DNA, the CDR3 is TGCGCCAGCAGCCAAGTGGGTGCAGGCGAGTATGGCTACACCTTC.

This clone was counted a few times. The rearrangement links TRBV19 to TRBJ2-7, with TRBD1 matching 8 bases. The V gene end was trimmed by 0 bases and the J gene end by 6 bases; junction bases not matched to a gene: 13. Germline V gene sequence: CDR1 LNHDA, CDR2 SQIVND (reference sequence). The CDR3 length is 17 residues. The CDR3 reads CASSIDSFGQGPREQYF. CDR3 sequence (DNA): TGTGCCAGTAGTATAGATTCTTTTGGACAGGGTCCTCGCGAGCAGTACTTC.

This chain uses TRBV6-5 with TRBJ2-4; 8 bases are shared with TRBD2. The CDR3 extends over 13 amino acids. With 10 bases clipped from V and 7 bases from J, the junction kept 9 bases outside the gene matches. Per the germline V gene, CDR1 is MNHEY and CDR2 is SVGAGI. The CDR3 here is CATSLAAGNIQYF. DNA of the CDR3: TGTGCCACATCACTAGCGGCGGGGAACATTCAGTACTTC.

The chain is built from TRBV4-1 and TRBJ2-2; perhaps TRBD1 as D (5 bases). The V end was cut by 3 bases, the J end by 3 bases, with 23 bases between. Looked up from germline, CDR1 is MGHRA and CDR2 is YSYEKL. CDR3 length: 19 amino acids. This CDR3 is CASSHPTLGQEMYTGELFF. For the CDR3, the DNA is TGCGCCAGCAGCCATCCGACCTTGGGGCAGGAGATGTACACCGGGGAGCTGTTTTTT.

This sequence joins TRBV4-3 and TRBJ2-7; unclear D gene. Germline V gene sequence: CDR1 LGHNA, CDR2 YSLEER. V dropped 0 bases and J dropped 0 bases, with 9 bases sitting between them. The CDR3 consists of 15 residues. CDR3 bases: TGCGCCAGCAGCCAAGACCAGCGCAACTCCTACGAGCAGTACTTC. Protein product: CASSQDQRNSYEQYF.

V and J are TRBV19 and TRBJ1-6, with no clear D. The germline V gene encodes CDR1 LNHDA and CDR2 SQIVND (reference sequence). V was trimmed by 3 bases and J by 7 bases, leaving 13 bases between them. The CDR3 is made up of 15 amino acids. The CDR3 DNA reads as TGTGCCAGTAGTATGCAAGGCGCGGGGAATTCACCCCTCCACTTT. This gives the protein CASSMQGAGNSPLHF.

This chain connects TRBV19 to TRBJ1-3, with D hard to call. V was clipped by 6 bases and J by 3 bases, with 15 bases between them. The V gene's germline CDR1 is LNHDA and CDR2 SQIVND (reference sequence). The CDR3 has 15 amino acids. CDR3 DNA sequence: TGTGCCAGTAGCATATGGGCCGGGATTGGAAACACCATATATTTT. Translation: CASSIWAGIGNTIYF.

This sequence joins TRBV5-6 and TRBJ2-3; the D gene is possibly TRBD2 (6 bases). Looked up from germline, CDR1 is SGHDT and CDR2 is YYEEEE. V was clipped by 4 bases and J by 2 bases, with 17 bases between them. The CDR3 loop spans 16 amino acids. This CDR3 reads CASSRGTSGNTDTQYF. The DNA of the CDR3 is TGTGCCAGCAGCCGCGGGACTTCGGGTAACACAGATACGCAGTATTTT. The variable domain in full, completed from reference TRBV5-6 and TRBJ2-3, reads DAGVTQSPTHLIKTRGQQVTLRCSPKSGHDTVSWYQQALGQGPQFIFQYYEEEERQRGNFPDRFSGHQFPNYSSELNVNALLLGDSALYLCASSRGTSGNTDTQYFGPGTRLTVL.

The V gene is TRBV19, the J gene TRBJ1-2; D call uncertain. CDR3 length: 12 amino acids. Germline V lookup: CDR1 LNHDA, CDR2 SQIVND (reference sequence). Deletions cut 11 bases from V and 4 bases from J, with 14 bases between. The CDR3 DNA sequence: TGTGCCTCCCTCGCGGTTGCCTATGGCTACACCTTC. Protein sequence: CASLAVAYGYTF.

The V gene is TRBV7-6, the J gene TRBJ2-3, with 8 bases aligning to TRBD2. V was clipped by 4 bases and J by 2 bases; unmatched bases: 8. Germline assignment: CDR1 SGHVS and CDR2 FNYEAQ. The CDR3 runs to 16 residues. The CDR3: CASSSKSGGPTDTQYF. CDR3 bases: TGTGCCAGCAGCTCTAAAAGCGGGGGCCCCACAGATACGCAGTATTTT.

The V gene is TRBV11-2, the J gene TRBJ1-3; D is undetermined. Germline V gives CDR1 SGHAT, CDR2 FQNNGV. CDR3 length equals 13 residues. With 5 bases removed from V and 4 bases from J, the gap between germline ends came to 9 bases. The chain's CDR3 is CASSGTSGNTIYF. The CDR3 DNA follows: TGTGCCAGCAGCGGCACATCCGGAAACACCATATATTTT.

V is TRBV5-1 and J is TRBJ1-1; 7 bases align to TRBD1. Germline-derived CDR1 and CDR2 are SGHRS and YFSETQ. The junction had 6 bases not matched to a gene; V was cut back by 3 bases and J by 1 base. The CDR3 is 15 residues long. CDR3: CASSSYGQENTEAFF. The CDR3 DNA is TGCGCCAGCAGCTCCTACGGACAGGAGAACACTGAAGCTTTCTTT.

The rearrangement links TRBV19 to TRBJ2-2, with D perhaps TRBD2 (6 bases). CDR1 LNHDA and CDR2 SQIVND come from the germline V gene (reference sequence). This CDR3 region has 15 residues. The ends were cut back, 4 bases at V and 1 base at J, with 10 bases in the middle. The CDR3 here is CASSTGTLNTGELFF. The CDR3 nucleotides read TGTGCCAGTAGTACAGGGACTCTGAACACCGGGGAGCTGTTTTTT.

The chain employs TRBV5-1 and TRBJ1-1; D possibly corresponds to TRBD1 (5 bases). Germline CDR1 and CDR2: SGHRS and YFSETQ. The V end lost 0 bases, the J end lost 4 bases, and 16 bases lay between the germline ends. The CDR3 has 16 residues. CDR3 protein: CASSLVGARPFTEAFF. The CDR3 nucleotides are TGCGCCAGCAGCTTGGTTGGGGCAAGGCCCTTCACTGAAGCTTTCTTT. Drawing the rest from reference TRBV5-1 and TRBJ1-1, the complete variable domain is KAGVTQTPRYLIKTRGQQVTLSCSPISGHRSVSWYQQTPGQGLQFLFEYFSETQRNKGNFPGRFSGRQFSNSRSEMNVSTLELGDSALYLCASSLVGARPFTEAFFGQGTRLTVV.

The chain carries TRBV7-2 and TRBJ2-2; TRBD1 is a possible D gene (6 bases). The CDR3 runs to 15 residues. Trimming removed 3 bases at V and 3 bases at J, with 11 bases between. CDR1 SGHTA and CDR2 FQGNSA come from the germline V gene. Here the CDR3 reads CASSFRAGDTGELFF. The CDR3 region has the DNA TGTGCCAGCAGCTTCCGGGCAGGGGACACCGGGGAGCTGTTTTTT.

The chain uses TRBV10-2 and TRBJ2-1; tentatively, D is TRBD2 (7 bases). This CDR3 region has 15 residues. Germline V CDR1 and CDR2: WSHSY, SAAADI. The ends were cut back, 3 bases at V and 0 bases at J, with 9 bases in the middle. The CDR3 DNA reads TGCGCCAGCAGTGACGGGGGGCTCTCCTACAATGAGCAGTTCTTC. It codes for CASSDGGLSYNEQFF.

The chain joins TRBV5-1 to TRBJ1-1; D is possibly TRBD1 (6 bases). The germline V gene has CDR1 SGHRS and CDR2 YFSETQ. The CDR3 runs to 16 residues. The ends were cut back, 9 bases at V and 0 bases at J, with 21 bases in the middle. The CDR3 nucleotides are TGCGCCACTCGACAGGCGGCAGGTTCCATGAACACTGAAGCTTTCTTT. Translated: CATRQAAGSMNTEAFF.

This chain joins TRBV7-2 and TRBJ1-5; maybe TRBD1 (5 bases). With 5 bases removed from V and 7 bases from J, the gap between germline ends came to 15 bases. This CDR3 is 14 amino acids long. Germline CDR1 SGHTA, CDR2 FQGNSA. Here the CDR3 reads CASSAGWRGQPQHF. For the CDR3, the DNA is TGTGCCAGCAGCGCCGGATGGAGGGGACAGCCCCAGCATTTT.

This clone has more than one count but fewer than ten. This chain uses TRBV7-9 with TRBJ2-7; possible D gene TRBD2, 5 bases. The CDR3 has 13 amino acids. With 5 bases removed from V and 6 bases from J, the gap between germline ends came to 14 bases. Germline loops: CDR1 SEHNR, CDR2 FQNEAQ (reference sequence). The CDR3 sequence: CASSPGIHGEQYF. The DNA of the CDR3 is TGTGCCAGCAGCCCCGGGATCCACGGCGAGCAGTACTTC.